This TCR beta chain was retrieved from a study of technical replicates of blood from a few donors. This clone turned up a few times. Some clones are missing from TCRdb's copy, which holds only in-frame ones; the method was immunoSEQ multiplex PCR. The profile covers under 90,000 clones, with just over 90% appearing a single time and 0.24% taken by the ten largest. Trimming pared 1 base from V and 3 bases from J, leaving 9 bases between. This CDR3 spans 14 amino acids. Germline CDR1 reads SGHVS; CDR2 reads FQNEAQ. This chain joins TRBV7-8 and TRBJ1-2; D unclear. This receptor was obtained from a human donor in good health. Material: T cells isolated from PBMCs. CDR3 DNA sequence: TGTGCCAGCAGCTTAGAGTCGCGGTACTATGGCTACACCTTC. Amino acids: CASSLESRYYGYTF. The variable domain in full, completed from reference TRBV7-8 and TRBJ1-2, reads GAGVSQSPRYKVAKRGQDVALRCDPISGHVSLFWYQQALGQGPEFLTYFQNEAQLDKSGLPSDRFFAERPEGSVSTLKIQRTQQEDSAVYLCASSLESRYYGYTFGSGTRLTVV.